Only one count was recorded for the clone carrying this TCR beta chain. At one of its ends the junction is not consistent with the germline gene, which may arise from a read error. The data were taken from a study of shared clonotypes between healthy human individuals. The CDR3 runs to 12 residues. Germline V gene sequence: CDR1 SGHNT, CDR2 YYREEE (reference sequence). Produced via immunoSEQ multiplex PCR; TCRdb's table is partial and in-frame only. The profile shows 2 million to 2.5 million clones, 85% to 95% of them singletons. The sequenced sample was naive CD4+ T cells from PBMCs. As to subset: CD45RA+ positively selected. The rearrangement joins TRBV5-4 to TRBJ2-7; 10 nucleotides match TRBD2. This TCR came from a man between 18 and 35 years old in good health. Some clones in this sample may be carry-over from other donors' samples. The CDR3 sequence: CASSQRTSGLAF. The CDR3 DNA reads TGTGCCAGCAGCCAACGGACTAGCGGACTAGCTTTC.